This TCR beta chain was observed in a study of regulatory T cells in long-lasting Graves disease (dated by TCRdb to the early 2020s). Regarding the complete study: Patients with newly diagnosed Graves' disease had been on antithyroid drugs for under 3 months. Peripheral blood TCR sequencing and RNA sequencing compared persistent Graves' disease patients with newly diagnosed Graves' disease patients. The study was registered as a clinical trial and conducted in China. TCR sequencing covered some 13 persistent and 20 newly diagnosed Graves' disease patients, around 35 samples in total.

The label giving this sample's time point can be read as: newly diagnosed GD, antithyroid drugs for less than 3 months. RNA was extracted from PBMCs in TRIzol for both TCR sequencing and RNA sequencing. Graves' disease was diagnosed according to American Thyroid Association guidelines. Patients were recruited from an endocrinology department in Xi'an, China. Each patient gave roughly 8.4 milliliters of peripheral blood, collected in an EDTA anticoagulant tube. Ficoll Paque Plus density gradient separation was used to isolate PBMCs, and no further T cell sorting was performed. An Agilent 2100 Bioanalyzer and agarose gel were used to check RNA quality, while a NanoDrop 2000 measured RNA concentration. The protocol used for the library was multiplex PCR. Sequencer: Illumina HiSeq 4000. iRepertoire HTBI primers and Arm-PCR amplification of CDR3 regions were used to construct TCR beta libraries. PCR products were gel purified before sequencing. As for the authors' bioinformatics: Gene usage analysis of CDR3 amino acid clonotypes relied on the 55 to 80 TRBV and 14 TRBJ segments identified across samples. Filtered high-quality paired reads were merged into contigs using COPE and FqMerger. BLAST was used to align contigs to IMGT TRBV, TRBD and TRBJ reference genes, with CDR3 defined following IMGT. Any clonotype with a frequency above 0.1% was classified as a highly expanded clone. Shannon entropy was used to measure repertoire diversity, and the Gini coefficient was used to measure V-J evenness. A clonotype was considered public if more than one individual shared it. TCRdb itself trimmed the public reads at Q25 with fastp, ran MiXCR and retained productive beta chains. Each CDR3 protein gets just one entry, which takes the most common genes and DNA from the rows behind it. These V and J calls originate from TCRdb's pipeline instead of the authors' own analysis. This sample has around 500,000 distinct CDR3 sequences in its table, and approximately 13% of those were observed once. The top ten clones comprise roughly a tenth of the sample.

Beyond this particular receptor, the publication reports: A larger number of public clonotypes was shared among persistent patients (over 2,500) than among newly diagnosed patients (approximately 930). As a limitation, the authors acknowledged that the small sample size may reduce accuracy. Compared with newly diagnosed patients, patients with persistent Graves' disease had lower TCR Shannon entropy and fewer highly expanded clones, which suggests clonal expansion. Because the primary lesion, thyroid tissue, could not be accessed, the study looked at peripheral blood alone. TRBV28, TRBJ1-2 and TRBJ2-5 were preferentially used in persistent disease, while TRBV20-1 and TRBJ2-1 were favored in newly diagnosed disease. Sequencing and analysis were limited to the TCR beta chain.

The germline V gene supplies CDR1 KGHDR and CDR2 SFDVKD. At the junction V is shortened by 0 bases and J by 9 bases; bases outside the gene matches: 7. Measured from the cysteine to the phenylalanine, the CDR3 is 15 residues long. Kept here is only the CDR3 DNA, which spans 45 bases and is read in frame from base 1. Turning to this clonotype: Its antigen specificity is not known. A clone one base away is much larger, so this may be a read error.

The sample was also linked to a second study, of T cells in Graves' hyperthyroidism and ophthalmopathy. Per the second study: Graves' hyperthyroidism was defined as stable when no progression to ophthalmopathy occurred over 18 months of follow-up. Hyperthyroidism patients were aged 18 to 65 years and newly diagnosed, with disease duration of less than 2 months. Patients with uncontrolled infections, other autoimmune diseases, pregnancy or lactation were excluded. Diagnoses were based on clinical symptoms, serum thyroxine and TRAb, thyroid ultrasound and orbital computed tomography. For the first round of RT-PCR on the TCR CDR3, the HTBI primer set was used together with the Qiagen OneStep RT-PCR kit. Blood samples also contained most of the expanded thyroid clonotypes (frequency above 0.001), which suggests that blood repertoires may reflect thyroid immune responses. In cross-validation, a model built on a 13 V-J signature told ophthalmopathy apart from stable hyperthyroidism with over 85% sensitivity and 81% to 82% specificity, and in testing the same model reached 80%/75%. During validation, the model predicted progression to ophthalmopathy a median of around 6 months ahead of onset, with around 71% sensitivity and less than 85% specificity. To identify distinguishing TCR V-J signatures, a discovery cohort of roughly 100 patients was used, comprising 40 to 45 with Graves' ophthalmopathy and 55 to 65 with stable Graves' hyperthyroidism. Prospective prediction of ophthalmopathy was tested in an independent validation cohort of 18 to 20 hyperthyroidism patients and some 17 patients who later progressed to ophthalmopathy. The 90 to 100 discovery patients were randomly divided into training and test sets at a 7:3 ratio. Thyroid tissue and blood T-cell repertoires from about 6 Graves' hyperthyroidism patients were also compared in the study. After sampling, hyperthyroidism patients received methimazole starting at 30 mg daily, and ophthalmopathy patients received high-dose intravenous methylprednisolone. A second multiplex PCR round built the libraries, followed by size selection and purification. The libraries were sequenced on an Illumina HiSeq2000 using paired-end 100 bp reads. SOAPnuke was used to process the raw data, removing reads that contained adapters or uncalled bases, had a mean Phred below 15, or lacked an exact match to the constant primer or identifier. COPE v1.2.5 was used to merge the high-quality paired reads, and each unique nucleotide sequence was defined as a clonotype. Clonotypes were aligned to IMGT TRBV, TRBD and TRBJ reference segments using MiTCR v1.1. The analysis included only V-J combinations with a frequency above 0.0001, which together covered roughly 99% of the repertoires. A TCS score was defined as the ratio between F50 (clonal expansion) and ExV (chaos), using BLOSUM62-based TCRdist between CDR3 peptides within each V-J. Welch's t-statistics and random forest reduced 500 to 650 V-J features to 10 to 15, which were used in a naive Bayes classifier (R e1071). Sample size was not statistically predetermined, and investigators were not blinded to group allocation. The paper reports TCR Vbeta CDR3 sequencing of 140 or so peripheral blood samples: 43 ophthalmopathy, fewer than 80 hyperthyroidism and around 17 progressor patients.

The sample consisted of peripheral blood mononuclear cells (PBMCs), taken at new diagnosis, from a patient treated with antithyroid drugs. The clonotype originates from a man aged 25-40 years with Graves disease. Donor details come from another sample of the same person, matched by shared clones. The chain employs TRBV24-1 and TRBJ2-7; TRBD2 agrees with 10 junctional bases. The base sequence is TGTGCCACCAGTGATTTGACTAGCGGGACCCACGGGCAGTACTTC. This yields the protein CATSDLTSGTHGQYF.